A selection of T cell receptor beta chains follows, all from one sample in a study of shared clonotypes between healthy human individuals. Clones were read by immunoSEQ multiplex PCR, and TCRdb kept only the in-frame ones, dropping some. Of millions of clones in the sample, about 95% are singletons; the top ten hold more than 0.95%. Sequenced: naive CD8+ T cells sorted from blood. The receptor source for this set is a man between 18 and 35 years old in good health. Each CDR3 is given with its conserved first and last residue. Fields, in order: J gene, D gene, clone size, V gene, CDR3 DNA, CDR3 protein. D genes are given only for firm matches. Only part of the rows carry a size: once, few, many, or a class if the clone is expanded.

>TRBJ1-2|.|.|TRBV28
TGTGCCAGCAGTCCCCTTGGGCCGCACGGCTATGGCTACACCTTC
CASSPLGPHGYGYTF
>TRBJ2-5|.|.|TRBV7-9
TGTGCCAGCAGCCCAGAACAGGAAGGGACGGAGACCCAGTACTTC
CASSPEQEGTETQYF
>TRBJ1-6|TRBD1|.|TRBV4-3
TGCGCCAGCAGCCAAGATCATCCTTCAGGGGGGAATTCACCCCTCCACTTT
CASSQDHPSGGNSPLHF
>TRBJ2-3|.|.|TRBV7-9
TGTGCCAGCAGCTTAGGAGTGGAGACGCAGTATTTT
CASSLGVETQYF
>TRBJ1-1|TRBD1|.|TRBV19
TGTGCCAGTAGTAATTGGGGGACAGGGGGATACGAAGCTTTCTTT
CASSNWGTGGYEAFF
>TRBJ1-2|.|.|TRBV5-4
TGTGCCAGCAGCGAGGACGGGAACTATGGCTACACCTTC
CASSEDGNYGYTF
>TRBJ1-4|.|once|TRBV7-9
TGTGCCAGCAGCCCATTGTCAGGGACTAATGAAAAACTGTTTTTT
CASSPLSGTNEKLFF
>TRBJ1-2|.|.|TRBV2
TGTGCCAGCAGTGAAGGCATCCTTGGTTCGAATGGCTACACCTTC
CASSEGILGSNGYTF
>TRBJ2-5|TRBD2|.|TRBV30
TGTGCCTGGAGTCTAGCGGGGGGGCGGGAGACCCAGTACTTC
CAWSLAGGRETQYF
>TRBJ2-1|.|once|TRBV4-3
TGCGCCAGCAGCCTAACATCTTATTCCTACAATGAGCAGTTCTTC
CASSLTSYSYNEQFF
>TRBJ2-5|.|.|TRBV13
TGTGCCAGCAGCTCCACAGGGGAGACCCAGTACTTC
CASSSTGETQYF
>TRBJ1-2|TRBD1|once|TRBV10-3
TGTGCCACCAAGACTGCTATGGACAGGGGCTATGGCTACACCTTC
CATKTAMDRGYGYTF
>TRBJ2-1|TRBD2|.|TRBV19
TGTGCCAGTAGTATAGGTGCGGGAGGGAGGAATGAGCAGTTCTTC
CASSIGAGGRNEQFF
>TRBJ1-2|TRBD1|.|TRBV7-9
TGTGCCAGCAGCCGTTCAGAGGGGGCACTATCCTATGGCTACACCTTC
CASSRSEGALSYGYTF
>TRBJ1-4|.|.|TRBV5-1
TGCGCCAGCAGCTTGGGACCTACTAATGAAAAACTGTTTTTT
CASSLGPTNEKLFF
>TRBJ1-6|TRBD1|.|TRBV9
TGTGCCAGCTCCCAGGACAGGGCAGATTCACCCCTCCACTTT
CASSQDRADSPLHF
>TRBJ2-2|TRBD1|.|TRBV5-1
TGCGCCAGCAGCCTACAGGGGGCTGCGGGGGAGCTGTTTTTT
CASSLQGAAGELFF
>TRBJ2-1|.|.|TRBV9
TGTGCCAGCAGCGGAAACAGGGTTGGCGGTGAGCAGTTCTTC
CASSGNRVGGEQFF
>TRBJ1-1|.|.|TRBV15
TGTGCCACCAGCAGAGACGCGAAGGCTGAAGCTTTCTTT
CATSRDAKAEAFF
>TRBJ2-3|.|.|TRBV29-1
TGCAGCGTCCCCGGACTCACTTCAAATACGCAGTATTTT
CSVPGLTSNTQYF
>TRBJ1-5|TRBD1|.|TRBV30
TGTGCCTGGAGTGCAAGGACAGGAAATCAGCCCCAGCATTTT
CAWSARTGNQPQHF
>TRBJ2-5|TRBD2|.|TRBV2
TGTGCCAGCAGTGTCGGGACGGAGAGCGGGATGGGGGAGACCCAGTACTTC
CASSVGTESGMGETQYF
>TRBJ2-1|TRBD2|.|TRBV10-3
TGTGCCATCAGCCACACTAGCGGGAGATTCAATGAGCAGTTCTTC
CAISHTSGRFNEQFF
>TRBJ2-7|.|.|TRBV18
TGTGCCAGCTCGTCCCGGGCCCCGCCCGAGCAGTACTTC
CASSSRAPPEQYF
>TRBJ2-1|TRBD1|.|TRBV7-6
TGTGCCAGCAGCTTAGCCCAGGGACAGGGTCCCTACAATGAGCAGTTCTTC
CASSLAQGQGPYNEQFF
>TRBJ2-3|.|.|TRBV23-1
TGCGCCAGCAGTCTCAACCGGGACTGGGGCCTCACAGATACGCAGTATTTT
CASSLNRDWGLTDTQYF
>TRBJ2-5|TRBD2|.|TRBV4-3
TGCGCCAGCAGCTACGGGACTAGCCCTTCGGAGACCCAGTACTTC
CASSYGTSPSETQYF
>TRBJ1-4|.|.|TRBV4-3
TGCGCCAGCAGCACCCTTCTGGCAACTAATGAAAAACTGTTTTTT
CASSTLLATNEKLFF
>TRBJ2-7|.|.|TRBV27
TGTGCCAGCAGTCCCACGACTACTCCTCTGGACGAGCAGTACTTC
CASSPTTTPLDEQYF
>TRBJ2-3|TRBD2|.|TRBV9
TGTGCCAGCAGCGTAGACCGGGAGGTGGGCACAGATACGCAGTATTTT
CASSVDREVGTDTQYF
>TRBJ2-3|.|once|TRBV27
TGTGCCAGCAGTTTAATGCCCGCGGCAGATACGCAGTATTTT
CASSLMPAADTQYF
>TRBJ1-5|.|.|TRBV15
TGTGCCACCAGCACATTCTCCAATCAGCCCCAGCATTTT
CATSTFSNQPQHF
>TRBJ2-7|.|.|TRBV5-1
TGCGCCAGCAGCAGAGACGAGCAGTACTTC
CASSRDEQYF
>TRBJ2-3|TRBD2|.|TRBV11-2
TGTGCCAGCAGCCACCGGGGGGGCCGGAGCACAGATACGCAGTATTTT
CASSHRGGRSTDTQYF
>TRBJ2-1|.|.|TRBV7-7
TGTGCTAGCAGCTTAAACGCCGGCTCCTACAATGAGCAGTTCTTC
CASSLNAGSYNEQFF
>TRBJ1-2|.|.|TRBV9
TGTGCCAGCAGCGTAGTAGTAGGAGAGCCACCCTACACCTTC
CASSVVVGEPPYTF
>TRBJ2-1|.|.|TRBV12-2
TGTGCAAGTCGCTGTAGCCGCAATGAGCAGTTCTTC
CASRCSRNEQFF
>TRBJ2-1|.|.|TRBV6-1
TGTGCCAGCGGGGGACGGGATAACAATGAGCAGTTCTTC
CASGGRDNNEQFF
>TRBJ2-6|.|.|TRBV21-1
TGTGCCAGCAGCAGCCGGGACAGCGTCTCTGGGGCCAACGTCCTGACTTTC
CASSSRDSVSGANVLTF
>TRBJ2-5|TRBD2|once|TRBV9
TGTGCCAGCAGCGTAGGTCTAGCGGGGGAGTACCAAGAGACCCAGTACTTC
CASSVGLAGEYQETQYF
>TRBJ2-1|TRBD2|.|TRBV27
TGTGCCAGCAGTTGGAGTAGCGGGGGAGACTACAATGAGCAGTTCTTC
CASSWSSGGDYNEQFF
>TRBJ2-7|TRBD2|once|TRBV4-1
TGCGCCAGCAGCCAAACGACTAGCGGGAGTTACGAGCAGTACTTC
CASSQTTSGSYEQYF
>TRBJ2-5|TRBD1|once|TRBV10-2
TGCGCCAGCAGTGTGACAGGGGAAGAGACCCAGTACTTC
CASSVTGEETQYF
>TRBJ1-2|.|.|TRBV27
TGTGCCAGCACCCCCTACACAGGTTTCGGTGGCTACACCTTC
CASTPYTGFGGYTF
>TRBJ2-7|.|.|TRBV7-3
TGTGCCAGCAGCTCGGAGGCCTACTCCTACGAGCAGTACTTC
CASSSEAYSYEQYF
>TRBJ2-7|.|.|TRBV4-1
TGCGCCAGCAGCCAGACCGGGGCCGAGCAGTACTTC
CASSQTGAEQYF
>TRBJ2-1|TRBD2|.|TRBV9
TGTGCCAGCAGCCCCTCGGGACTAGCGGACAATGAGCAGTTCTTC
CASSPSGLADNEQFF
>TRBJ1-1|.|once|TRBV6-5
TGTGCCAGCAGTTACGGCTTCGGGTCTAAAGCTTTCTTT
CASSYGFGSKAFF
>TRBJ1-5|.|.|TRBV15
TGTGCCACCAGCAGAGGTTTGACAGGAAATCAGCCCCAGCATTTT
CATSRGLTGNQPQHF
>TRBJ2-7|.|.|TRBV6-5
TGTGCCAGCAGTTCGTATCTTGAGTCAACCTACGAGCAGTACTTC
CASSSYLESTYEQYF
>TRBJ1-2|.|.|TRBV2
TGTGCCAGCAGTGACCCCTGGGAGGGAGCCTATGGCTACACCTTC
CASSDPWEGAYGYTF
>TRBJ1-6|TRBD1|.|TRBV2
TGTGCCAGCACCTTGACAGGGGTAAATTCACCCCTCCACTTT
CASTLTGVNSPLHF
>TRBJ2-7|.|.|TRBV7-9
TGTGCCAGCACCAAAACGGGCTATTCCTACGAGCAGTACTTC
CASTKTGYSYEQYF
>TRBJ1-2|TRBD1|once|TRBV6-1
TGTGCCAGCAGTGAAGCGGGGACAGGGTATGGCTACACCTTC
CASSEAGTGYGYTF
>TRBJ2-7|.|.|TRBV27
TGTGCCAGCAGTCTTCGGGACCGATTATACGAGCAGTACTTC
CASSLRDRLYEQYF
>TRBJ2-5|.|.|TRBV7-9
TGTGCCAGCAGCCATGTGGCGGGGGCCCAAGAGACCCAGTACTTC
CASSHVAGAQETQYF
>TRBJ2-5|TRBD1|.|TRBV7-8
TGTGCCAGCAGTCCCTCCCCCGAGGGGGCAGGAGAGACCCAGTACTTC
CASSPSPEGAGETQYF
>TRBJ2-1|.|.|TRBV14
TGTGCCAGCAGCCAACACAAGAGCTCCTACAATGAGCAGTTCTTC
CASSQHKSSYNEQFF
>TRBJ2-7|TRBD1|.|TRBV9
TGTGCCAGCAGCGTAGCCGGGACAGGGGGCGACGAGCAGTACTTC
CASSVAGTGGDEQYF